This T cell receptor beta chain comes out of a study of early T cells in non-severe SARS-CoV-2 infection (dated by TCRdb to the early 2020s). About the study as a whole: Because TCR sequencing was done on bulk RNA from unsorted whole blood, the alpha and beta chains could not be paired. Points the paper makes about the study in general: VDJdb matching was skewed toward anti-spike CD8 responses and likely underestimated virus-specific expansions by missing private and CD4 specificities.

The library was prepared using 5' RACE. Data came from a NextSeq 500. The TCR library protocol attached unique molecular identifiers to individual cDNA molecules to correct for sequencing error and PCR bias. Sequencing covered both TCR alpha and beta chains, and within each sample the abundances of alpha and beta sequences were tightly co-correlated. In the source study's methods: V gene, J gene and CDR3 annotation of TCR sequences was performed with Decombinator V4. Expanded TCRs were defined as changing significantly between any two time points under a Poisson model with p below 0.0001. TCR abundances were normalised to the total number of TCRs sequenced per sample and were expressed as counts per million. TRAV1-2 paired with TRAJ12, TRAJ20 or TRAJ33 defined MAIT TCRs, while TRAV10 paired with TRAJ18 defined iNKT TCRs. VDJdb, accessed 1 November 2021, was searched for CMV, EBV and SARS-CoV-2 annotated TCRs, with TCRs annotated for multiple antigens excluded. TCRdb passed the public sequencing reads through fastp at Q25 and MiXCR, retaining productive beta sequences. Rows merge per CDR3 protein into single entries with the most common DNA and genes. TCRdb, rather than the study authors, made the V and J calls. This sample has tens of thousands of distinct CDR3 sequences in its table, and roughly 14% of those were observed once. About 0.58% of the sample goes to the ten largest clones.

The study was a case-control design nested within a healthcare worker cohort in London, UK, with weekly nasopharyngeal swab PCR tests and blood sampling. Healthcare workers were recruited during the week of the UK lockdown, between 23 and 31 March 2020, and followed weekly for up to about 15 weeks. CDR1 and CDR2, per the germline V gene (reference sequence), are LGHDT and YNNKEL. Trimming removed 3 bases from V and 2 bases from J, leaving 11 bases between the germline ends. The CDR3 runs 15 amino acids, cysteine and phenylalanine included. Only the CDR3 DNA stays, 45 bases, in frame from base 1. This clonotype was seen many times. Which antigen it targets is not known. Within one base of it there is no much larger clone, and no base qualities were kept.

The V and J genes are TRBV3-1 and TRBJ1-3; the D gene remains uncertain. This TCR derives from an adult who was a healthcare worker with PCR-confirmed SARS-CoV-2 infection or an uninfected control (not recorded which). Input material: whole blood. The CDR3 loop reads CASSQGATPGNTIYF. The sequenced DNA is TGTGCCAGCAGCCAGGGCGCGACACCTGGAAACACCATATATTTT. Here the CDR3 is joined to the reference TRBV3-1 and TRBJ1-3 genes, and the full variable domain is: DTAVSQTPKYLVTQMGNDKSIKCEQNLGHDTMYWYKQDSKKFLKIMFSYNNKELIINETVPNRFSPKSPDKAHLNLHINSLELGDSAVYFCASSQGATPGNTIYFGEGSWLTVV.